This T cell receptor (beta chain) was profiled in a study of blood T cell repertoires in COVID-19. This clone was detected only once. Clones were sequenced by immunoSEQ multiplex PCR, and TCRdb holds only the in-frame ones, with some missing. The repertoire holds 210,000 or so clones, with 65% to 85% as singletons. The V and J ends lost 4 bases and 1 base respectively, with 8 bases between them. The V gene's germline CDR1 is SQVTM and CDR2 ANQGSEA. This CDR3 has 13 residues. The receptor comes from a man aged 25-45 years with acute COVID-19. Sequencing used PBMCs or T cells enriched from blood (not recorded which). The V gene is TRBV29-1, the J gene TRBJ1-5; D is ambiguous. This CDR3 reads CSVGRGSNQPQHF. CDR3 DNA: TGCAGCGTTGGGCGAGGGAGCAATCAGCCCCAGCATTTT.